This T cell receptor (beta chain) was identified during a study of lymphopenia after photon versus proton radiotherapy. Study observations and caveats: After lymphocyte nadir, photon-treated repertoires showed oligoclonal expansion, especially CD8+ Temra. Relative stability marked proton patients; photon patients lost diversity and naive cells.

Details on this clone: Antigen: not known.

Trimming stripped 5 bases from V and 4 bases from J, with 12 bases between. Germline loops: CDR1 SGHTA, CDR2 FQGNSA. This CDR3 spans 15 amino acids. Profiling relied on immunoSEQ multiplex PCR, and the TCRdb table lists in-frame clones only, not all of them. Of under 75,000 clones in the sample, about nine tenths were seen once. Sequencing used peripheral blood, obtained from a patient treated with photon-based radiotherapy. This rearrangement joins TRBV7-2 to TRBJ1-6; the D is unclear. The sequence was collected from a middle-aged woman with cholangiocarcinoma. CDR3 protein: CASSPSAQYNSPLHF. Here the CDR3 DNA reads TGTGCCAGCAGCCCTTCAGCCCAATATAATTCACCCCTCCACTTT. Using reference TRBV7-2 and TRBJ1-6 for the parts outside the CDR3, the full variable domain is GAGVSQSPSNKVTEKGKDVELRCDPISGHTALYWYRQSLGQGLEFLIYFQGNSAPDKSGLPSDRFSAERTGGSVSTLTIQRTQQEDSAVYLCASSPSAQYNSPLHFGNGTRLTVT.